Listed below are T cell receptor beta chains from one sample, sequenced in a study of T cell responses to AZD1222 COVID-19 vaccine. Sequenced by immunoSEQ multiplex PCR; TCRdb stores in-frame clones only, minus some. Altogether 150,000 to 200,000 clones are present, around nine tenths being singletons, with the ten largest covering 3.6%. Material: peripheral blood, obtained 28 days after the second dose of the MenACWY control vaccine. The receptors come from an adult who received the MenACWY meningococcal vaccine as a control. Both conserved end residues are part of each CDR3. Each record gives: V gene, J gene, D gene, clone size, CDR3 protein, CDR3 DNA. D genes are given only for firm matches. Part of the rows lack a size; the others show once, few, many or a class for expanded clones.

V gene: TRBV6-5; J gene: TRBJ2-4; D gene: TRBD1; clone size: .; CDR3 protein: CASRKQGADKNIQYF; CDR3 DNA: TGTGCCAGCAGAAAACAGGGGGCTGACAAAAACATTCAGTACTTC
V gene: TRBV6-5; J gene: TRBJ2-5; D gene: .; clone size: .; CDR3 protein: CASRSLGETQYF; CDR3 DNA: TGTGCCAGCCGGTCCCTGGGGGAGACCCAGTACTTC
V gene: TRBV28; J gene: TRBJ1-2; D gene: TRBD1; clone size: .; CDR3 protein: CASKPGGSSYGYTF; CDR3 DNA: TGTGCCAGCAAACCAGGGGGCAGCTCCTATGGCTACACCTTC
V gene: TRBV19; J gene: TRBJ2-7; D gene: .; clone size: .; CDR3 protein: CASSIAGVPYEQYF; CDR3 DNA: TGTGCCAGTAGTATAGCGGGGGTCCCCTACGAGCAGTACTTC
V gene: TRBV29-1; J gene: TRBJ1-1; D gene: .; clone size: .; CDR3 protein: CSAPGQGVTEAFF; CDR3 DNA: TGCAGCGCCCCAGGGCAGGGAGTAACTGAAGCTTTCTTT
V gene: TRBV9; J gene: TRBJ1-3; D gene: .; clone size: few; CDR3 protein: CASRDERGLSGNTIYF; CDR3 DNA: TGTGCCAGCAGAGACGAAAGGGGCCTTTCTGGAAACACCATATATTTT
V gene: TRBV29-1; J gene: TRBJ1-5; D gene: .; clone size: .; CDR3 protein: CSVEWGGNQPQHF; CDR3 DNA: TGCAGCGTTGAGTGGGGCGGCAATCAGCCCCAGCATTTT
V gene: TRBV30; J gene: TRBJ1-2; D gene: .; clone size: .; CDR3 protein: CAWSVGHLYTF; CDR3 DNA: TGTGCCTGGAGTGTAGGGCACCTCTACACCTTC
V gene: TRBV19; J gene: TRBJ2-1; D gene: TRBD2; clone size: .; CDR3 protein: CASSIALSGLAGGNEQFF; CDR3 DNA: TGTGCCAGTAGTATAGCCCTCTCGGGACTAGCGGGAGGTAATGAGCAGTTCTTC
V gene: TRBV7-6; J gene: TRBJ2-7; D gene: .; clone size: .; CDR3 protein: CASSAVGGSEQYF; CDR3 DNA: TGTGCCAGCAGCGCGGTTGGGGGGAGCGAGCAGTACTTC
V gene: TRBV7-9; J gene: TRBJ2-7; D gene: TRBD2; clone size: once; CDR3 protein: CASSLGLAGDEGEQYF; CDR3 DNA: TGTGCCAGCAGCCTAGGACTAGCGGGAGATGAGGGCGAGCAGTACTTC
V gene: TRBV29-1; J gene: TRBJ1-1; D gene: .; clone size: .; CDR3 protein: CSGGLGGRADTEAFF; CDR3 DNA: TGCAGCGGGGGACTTGGGGGACGGGCGGACACTGAAGCTTTCTTT
V gene: TRBV7-9; J gene: TRBJ1-4; D gene: TRBD1; clone size: few; CDR3 protein: CASSPTGTGPEKLFF; CDR3 DNA: TGTGCCAGCAGCCCGACCGGGACAGGGCCTGAAAAACTGTTTTTT
V gene: TRBV5-4; J gene: TRBJ2-5; D gene: TRBD2; clone size: .; CDR3 protein: CASRRLAGGGETQYF; CDR3 DNA: TGTGCCAGCAGACGACTAGCGGGAGGTGGGGAGACCCAGTACTTC
V gene: TRBV5-1; J gene: TRBJ2-2; D gene: TRBD2; clone size: .; CDR3 protein: CASSPGRGANTGELFF; CDR3 DNA: TGCGCCAGCAGTCCCGGGAGGGGCGCGAACACCGGGGAGCTGTTTTTT
V gene: TRBV7-2; J gene: TRBJ2-1; D gene: TRBD2; clone size: .; CDR3 protein: CASSWTSGGYNEQFF; CDR3 DNA: TGTGCCAGCAGCTGGACTAGCGGGGGGTACAATGAGCAGTTCTTC
V gene: TRBV19; J gene: TRBJ2-7; D gene: TRBD1; clone size: .; CDR3 protein: CASSILDRGEEQYF; CDR3 DNA: TGTGCCAGTAGTATTCTGGACAGGGGTGAAGAGCAGTACTTC
V gene: TRBV30; J gene: TRBJ1-5; D gene: .; clone size: .; CDR3 protein: CAWSPGVRQPQHF; CDR3 DNA: TGTGCCTGGAGCCCAGGGGTACGTCAGCCCCAGCATTTT
V gene: TRBV7-9; J gene: TRBJ2-5; D gene: .; clone size: few; CDR3 protein: CASSLFSFLETQYF; CDR3 DNA: TGTGCCAGCAGCTTATTTTCCTTTCTGGAGACCCAGTACTTC
V gene: TRBV19; J gene: TRBJ2-1; D gene: TRBD1; clone size: .; CDR3 protein: CASSITGGRAYNEQFF; CDR3 DNA: TGTGCCAGTAGTATTACAGGGGGAAGGGCCTACAATGAGCAGTTCTTC
V gene: TRBV7-3; J gene: TRBJ2-3; D gene: .; clone size: .; CDR3 protein: CASSLISSGDTQYF; CDR3 DNA: TGTGCCAGCAGCTTAATTTCCAGCGGAGATACGCAGTATTTT
V gene: TRBV28; J gene: TRBJ1-6; D gene: TRBD1; clone size: .; CDR3 protein: CASSTGTGVSYNSPLHF; CDR3 DNA: TGTGCCAGCAGCACCGGGACAGGGGTCTCCTATAATTCACCCCTCCACTTT
V gene: TRBV10-3; J gene: TRBJ1-5; D gene: .; clone size: .; CDR3 protein: CASKGGSNSNQPQHF; CDR3 DNA: TGTGCCAGCAAGGGGGGATCCAATAGCAATCAGCCCCAGCATTTT
V gene: TRBV10-2; J gene: TRBJ2-4; D gene: .; clone size: .; CDR3 protein: CASSTRRRDIQYF; CDR3 DNA: TGCGCCAGCAGTACGAGGCGGAGGGACATTCAGTACTTC
V gene: TRBV28; J gene: TRBJ1-1; D gene: .; clone size: .; CDR3 protein: CASTPLGRAEAFF; CDR3 DNA: TGTGCCAGCACCCCCCTGGGAAGGGCTGAAGCTTTCTTT
V gene: TRBV4-3; J gene: TRBJ2-1; D gene: TRBD2; clone size: once; CDR3 protein: CASKRDYSYNEQFF; CDR3 DNA: TGCGCCAGTAAACGGGACTATTCCTACAATGAGCAGTTCTTC
V gene: TRBV5-1; J gene: TRBJ2-7; D gene: TRBD1; clone size: .; CDR3 protein: CASQGAGEQYF; CDR3 DNA: TGCGCCAGCCAGGGGGCAGGGGAGCAGTACTTC
V gene: TRBV2; J gene: TRBJ2-1; D gene: .; clone size: once; CDR3 protein: CASSFAGARVHEQFF; CDR3 DNA: TGTGCCAGCAGTTTTGCCGGAGCCCGTGTGCATGAGCAGTTCTTC
V gene: TRBV11-2; J gene: TRBJ2-5; D gene: TRBD2; clone size: .; CDR3 protein: CASSLTAGSETQYF; CDR3 DNA: TGTGCCAGCAGCTTAACAGCGGGATCAGAGACCCAGTACTTC
V gene: TRBV19; J gene: TRBJ1-5; D gene: .; clone size: .; CDR3 protein: CASNNPKGPSSNQPQHF; CDR3 DNA: TGTGCCAGTAATAACCCTAAAGGCCCCTCTAGCAATCAGCCCCAGCATTTT
V gene: TRBV7-3; J gene: TRBJ2-5; D gene: .; clone size: .; CDR3 protein: CASSLLGRETQYF; CDR3 DNA: TGTGCCAGCAGCTTATTAGGGCGGGAGACCCAGTACTTC
V gene: TRBV6-4; J gene: TRBJ2-3; D gene: TRBD2; clone size: .; CDR3 protein: CASSTLSGSRADTQYF; CDR3 DNA: TGTGCCAGCAGCACACTGAGCGGGAGTAGGGCGGATACGCAGTATTTT
V gene: TRBV19; J gene: TRBJ2-7; D gene: TRBD1; clone size: .; CDR3 protein: CASSIGRQGNYEQYF; CDR3 DNA: TGTGCCAGTAGTATAGGAAGACAGGGCAACTACGAGCAGTACTTC
V gene: TRBV9; J gene: TRBJ2-1; D gene: TRBD1; clone size: .; CDR3 protein: CASSVRIRQGRGNEQFF; CDR3 DNA: TGTGCCAGCAGCGTACGAATTCGACAGGGAAGGGGCAATGAGCAGTTCTTC
V gene: TRBV28; J gene: TRBJ2-5; D gene: TRBD1; clone size: .; CDR3 protein: CASSPGQGLETQYF; CDR3 DNA: TGTGCCAGCAGCCCGGGACAGGGGTTGGAGACCCAGTACTTC